This T cell receptor beta chain came from a study of blood T cell repertoires in COVID-19. In the study overall: Some COVID-19 samples were acute and others convalescent; all came from the United States, Italy and Spain. PBMCs, B-cell-depleted T cells, or T cells were the source of the cDNA or gDNA that made up the material.

V lost 6 bases, J lost 7 bases, and 0 bases stayed unmatched. The CDR3 is 12 amino acids. CDR1 is MNHNY, CDR2 SVGAGI, per germline (reference sequence). In the authors' workflow: Cell counts per sample came from amplifying reference gene primers. The table came from immunoSEQ multiplex PCR; TCRdb's copy has only in-frame clones and leaves some out. That table furnishes V, J and clone size, whereas the DNA furnished D and trimming. Of about 78,000 clones detected, around nine tenths appear once; the ten largest clones hold about 5%. Material: peripheral blood. The TCR comes from a man aged 45-65 years with active or convalescent COVID-19. The V and J genes are TRBV6-6 and TRBJ1-6, with 7 bases matching TRBD1. In DNA, the CDR3 is TGTGCCAGCAGGACAGGGAATTCACCCCTCCACTTT. Amino acid sequence: CASRTGNSPLHF.